Shown below are 6 T cell receptor beta chains from a single sample sequenced in a study of T-cell reconstitution after alpha-beta-depleted transplantation in children. TCRbeta library construction was performed incorporating unique molecular identifiers. TCRdb re-derived calls from the PCR reads in MiXCR, one entry per CDR3 protein. Among about 400,000 distinct CDR3 sequences, over 20% were seen once, and the ten largest hold 3.8%. This specimen was PBMCs from the stem cell graft donor, taken from the stem cell graft. The receptors here all came from a human donor who donated a stem cell graft to a child with acute myeloid leukemia.

In its sample, this clonotype was seen a few times. This rearrangement joins TRBV10-3 to TRBJ2-2; perhaps TRBD2 as D (7 bases). With 4 bases removed from V and 5 bases from J, the gap between germline ends came to 14 bases. Germline CDR1 and CDR2: ENHRY and SYGVKD. This CDR3 region has 15 residues. This CDR3 is CAISGGGGRTGELFF. In DNA, the CDR3 is TGTGCCATCAGTGGAGGGGGGGGTCGAACCGGGGAGCTGTTTTTT.

This clonotype was observed many times. The chain has TRBV20-1 and TRBJ2-1, with D hard to call. The CDR3 totals 13 residues. V lost 0 bases to trimming and J lost 9 bases, with 12 bases between them. Germline V gene sequence: CDR1 DFQATT, CDR2 SNEGSKA (reference sequence). This CDR3 is CSARDPLVLEQFF. CDR3 DNA: TGCAGTGCTAGAGATCCGCTAGTTCTTGAGCAGTTCTTC.

At least ten counts were recorded for this clonotype. The chain links TRBV19 to TRBJ1-1; D gene uncertain. The CDR3 is 14 residues long. The V gene's germline CDR1 is LNHDA and CDR2 SQIVND (reference sequence). Trimming shortened V by 7 bases and J by 4 bases, and 16 bases separated the two germline ends. DNA for the CDR3: TGTGCCAGTAATTTCCGGGCGGGAGGCACTGAAGCTTTCTTT. It translates to CASNFRAGGTEAFF.

The gene calls are TRBV6-2 or TRBV6-3 and TRBJ2-3; D possibly matches TRBD1 or TRBD2 (5 bases each). The CDR3 is 15 residues long. Per germline, CDR1 MNHEY and CDR2 SVGEGT. Trimming shortened V by 8 bases and J by 1 base, and 16 bases separated the two germline ends. The CDR3 sequence: CASRDLGLRTDTQYF. Written as DNA, the CDR3 is TGTGCCAGCCGGGACCTTGGACTCCGCACAGATACGCAGTATTTT.

This clonotype came up a few times. This CDR3 reads CASSRTLTSGYYEQYF. In nucleotides, the CDR3 is TGTGCCAGCAGCCGCACGTTGACTAGCGGTTATTACGAGCAGTACTTC. The genes are TRBV27 and TRBJ2-7; TRBD2 matches at 9 bases. This CDR3 contains 16 residues. The V gene's germline CDR1 is MNHEY and CDR2 SMNVEV (reference sequence). Germline trimming cut 6 bases from V and 4 bases from J; bases unmatched to any gene: 13.

The rearrangement links TRBV12-3 or TRBV12-4 to TRBJ2-7, with 8 bases identical to TRBD1. Trimming removed 4 bases from V and 1 base from J; junction bases left unmatched: 6. The CDR3 has 15 residues. The chain's CDR3 is CASSSPDRVSYEQYF. CDR3 coding DNA: TGTGCCAGCAGTTCTCCGGACAGGGTGTCCTACGAGCAGTACTTC.